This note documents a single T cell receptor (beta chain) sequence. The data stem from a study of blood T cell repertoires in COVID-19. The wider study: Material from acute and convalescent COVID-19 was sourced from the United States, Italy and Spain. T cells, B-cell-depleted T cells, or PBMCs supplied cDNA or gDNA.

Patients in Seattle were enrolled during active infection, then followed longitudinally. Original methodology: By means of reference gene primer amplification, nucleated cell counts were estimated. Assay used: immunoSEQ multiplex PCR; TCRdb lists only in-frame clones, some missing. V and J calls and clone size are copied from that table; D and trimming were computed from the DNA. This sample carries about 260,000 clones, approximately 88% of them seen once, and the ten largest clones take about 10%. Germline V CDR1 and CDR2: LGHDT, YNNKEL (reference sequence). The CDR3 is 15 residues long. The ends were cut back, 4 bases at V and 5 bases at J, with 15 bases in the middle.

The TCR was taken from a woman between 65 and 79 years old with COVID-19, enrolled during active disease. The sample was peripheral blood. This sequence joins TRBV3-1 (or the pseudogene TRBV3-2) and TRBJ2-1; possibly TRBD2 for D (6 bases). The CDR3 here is CASSRPGGGHNEQFF. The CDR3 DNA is TGTGCCAGCAGCCGCCCCGGGGGAGGTCACAATGAGCAGTTCTTC.